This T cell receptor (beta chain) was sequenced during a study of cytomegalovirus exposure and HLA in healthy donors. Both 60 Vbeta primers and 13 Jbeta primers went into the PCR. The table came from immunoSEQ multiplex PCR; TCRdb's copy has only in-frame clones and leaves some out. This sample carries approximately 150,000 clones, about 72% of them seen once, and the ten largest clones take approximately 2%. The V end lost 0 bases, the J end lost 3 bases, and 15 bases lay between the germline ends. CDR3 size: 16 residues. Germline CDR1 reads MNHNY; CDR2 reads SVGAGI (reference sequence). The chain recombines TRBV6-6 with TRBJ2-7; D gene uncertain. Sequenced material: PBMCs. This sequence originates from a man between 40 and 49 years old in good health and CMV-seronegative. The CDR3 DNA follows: TGTGCCAGCAGTTACTCGATTCTCACGCAGGTCTACGAGCAGTACTTC. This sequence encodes CASSYSILTQVYEQYF.